Sequencing of this T cell receptor (beta chain) was carried out in a study of low-dose radiotherapy and immunotherapy resistance in tumors. A constant-region primer paired with the V-primer adapter amplified TCRs over about 20 PCR cycles. MiXCR, run by TCRdb on the reads, gives a single entry per CDR3 protein. Among tens of thousands of distinct CDR3 sequences, roughly 10% were seen once, and the ten largest hold approximately 6.2%. Described time point: before trial treatment. In germline, CDR1 is LGHNA, CDR2 YNFKEQ. The CDR3 runs to 14 residues. Trimming cost V 0 bases and J 4 bases; bases outside gene matches: 0.

The chain carries TRBV4-2 and TRBJ1-3, with TRBD1 identical over 7 bases. This receptor was obtained from a female donor with ovarian cancer. Sequenced material: PBMCs, taken before treatment. This chain's CDR3 is CASSQEGQGNTIYF. The CDR3 DNA sequence: TGTGCCAGCAGCCAAGAGGGACAGGGAAACACCATATATTTT.